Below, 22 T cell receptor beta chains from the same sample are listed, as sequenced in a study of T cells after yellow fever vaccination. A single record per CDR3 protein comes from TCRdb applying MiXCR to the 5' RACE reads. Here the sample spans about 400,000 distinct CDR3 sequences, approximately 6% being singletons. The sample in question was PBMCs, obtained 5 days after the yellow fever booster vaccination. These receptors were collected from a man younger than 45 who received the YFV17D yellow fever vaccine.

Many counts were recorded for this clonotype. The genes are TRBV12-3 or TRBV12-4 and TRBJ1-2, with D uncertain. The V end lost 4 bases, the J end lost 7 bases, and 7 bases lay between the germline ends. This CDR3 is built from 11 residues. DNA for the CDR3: TGTGCCAGCAGTTACAATTCTGGCTACACCTTC. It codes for CASSYNSGYTF.

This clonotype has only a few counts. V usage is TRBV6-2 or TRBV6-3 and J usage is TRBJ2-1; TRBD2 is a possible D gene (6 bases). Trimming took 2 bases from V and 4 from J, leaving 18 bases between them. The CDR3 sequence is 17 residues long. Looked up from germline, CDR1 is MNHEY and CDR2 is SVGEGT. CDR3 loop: CASSYERDREYYNEQFF. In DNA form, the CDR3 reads TGTGCCAGCAGTTACGAGCGCGACCGGGAGTATTACAATGAGCAGTTCTTC.

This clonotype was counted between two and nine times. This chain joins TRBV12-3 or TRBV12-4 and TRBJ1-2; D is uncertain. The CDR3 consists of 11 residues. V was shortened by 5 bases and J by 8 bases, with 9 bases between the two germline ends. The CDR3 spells CASSNGVGYTF. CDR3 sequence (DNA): TGTGCCAGCAGTAACGGGGTCGGCTACACCTTC.

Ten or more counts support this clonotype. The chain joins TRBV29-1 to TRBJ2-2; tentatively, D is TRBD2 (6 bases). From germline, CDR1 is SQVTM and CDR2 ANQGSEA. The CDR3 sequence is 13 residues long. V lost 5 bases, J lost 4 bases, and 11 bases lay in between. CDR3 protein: CSVRGAGTGELFF. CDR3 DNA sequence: TGCAGCGTTAGGGGAGCGGGCACCGGGGAGCTGTTTTTT.

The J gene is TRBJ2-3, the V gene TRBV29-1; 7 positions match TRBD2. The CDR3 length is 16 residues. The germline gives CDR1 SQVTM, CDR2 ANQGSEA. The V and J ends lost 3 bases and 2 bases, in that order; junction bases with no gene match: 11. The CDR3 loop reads CSVDLTLAGDTDTQYF. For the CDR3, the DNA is TGCAGCGTTGATCTTACGCTCGCGGGAGACACAGATACGCAGTATTTT.

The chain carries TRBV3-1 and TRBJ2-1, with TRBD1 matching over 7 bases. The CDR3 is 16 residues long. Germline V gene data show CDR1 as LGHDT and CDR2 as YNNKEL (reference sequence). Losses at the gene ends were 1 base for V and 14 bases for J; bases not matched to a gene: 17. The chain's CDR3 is CASSQAGTVIAGGKFF. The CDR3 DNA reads TGTGCCAGCAGCCAAGCTGGGACAGTTATCGCAGGTGGGAAGTTCTTC.

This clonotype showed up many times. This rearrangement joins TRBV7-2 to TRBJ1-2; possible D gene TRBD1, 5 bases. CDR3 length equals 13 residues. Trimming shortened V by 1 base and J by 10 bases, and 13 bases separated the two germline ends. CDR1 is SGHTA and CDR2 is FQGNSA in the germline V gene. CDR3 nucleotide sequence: TGTGCCAGCAGCTTAGAATCTGGGACCTTCTACACCTTC. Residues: CASSLESGTFYTF.

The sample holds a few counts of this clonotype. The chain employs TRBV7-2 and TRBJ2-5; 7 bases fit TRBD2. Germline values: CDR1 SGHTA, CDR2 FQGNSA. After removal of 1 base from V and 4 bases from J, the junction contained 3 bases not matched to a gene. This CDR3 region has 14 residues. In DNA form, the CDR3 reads TGTGCCAGCAGCTTAGTGTCTAGCGGAGAGACCCAGTACTTC. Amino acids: CASSLVSSGETQYF.

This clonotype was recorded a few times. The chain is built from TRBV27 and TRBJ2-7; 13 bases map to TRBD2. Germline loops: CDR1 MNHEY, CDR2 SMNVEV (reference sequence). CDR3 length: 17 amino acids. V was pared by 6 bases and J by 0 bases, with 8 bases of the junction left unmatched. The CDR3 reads CASRPGLAGLSSYEQYF. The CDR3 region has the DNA TGTGCCAGCAGACCGGGACTAGCGGGATTGAGCTCCTACGAGCAGTACTTC.

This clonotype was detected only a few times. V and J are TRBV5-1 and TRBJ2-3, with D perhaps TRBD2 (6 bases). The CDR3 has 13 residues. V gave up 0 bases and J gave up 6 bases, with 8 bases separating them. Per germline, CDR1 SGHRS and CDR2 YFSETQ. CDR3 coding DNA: TGCGCCAGCAGCTTGGCCAGCGGGGATACGCAGTATTTT. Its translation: CASSLASGDTQYF.

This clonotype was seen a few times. This chain's CDR3 is CASRTYGLTGIYHEQFF. Written as DNA, the CDR3 is TGTGCCAGCAGGACATACGGGCTAACGGGAATATATCATGAGCAGTTCTTC. This rearrangement joins TRBV6-1 to TRBJ2-1; TRBD2 might be the D (5 bases). Germline lookup yields CDR1 MNHNS and CDR2 SASEGT. The germline V and J ends were trimmed by 6 bases and 8 bases, with 26 bases remaining between them. The CDR3 is 17 residues long.

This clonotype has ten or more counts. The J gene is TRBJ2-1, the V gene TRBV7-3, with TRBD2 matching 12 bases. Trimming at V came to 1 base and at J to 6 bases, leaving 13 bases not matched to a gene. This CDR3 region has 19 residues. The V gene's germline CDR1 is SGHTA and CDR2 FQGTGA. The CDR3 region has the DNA TGTGCCAGCAGCTTAAGGGGGCTAGCGGGAGGGGACATTCGCAATGAGCAGTTCTTC. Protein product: CASSLRGLAGGDIRNEQFF.

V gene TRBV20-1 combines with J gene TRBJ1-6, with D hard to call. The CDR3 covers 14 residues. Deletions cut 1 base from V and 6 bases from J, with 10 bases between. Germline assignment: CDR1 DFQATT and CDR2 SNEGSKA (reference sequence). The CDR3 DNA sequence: TGCAGTGCTAGAGTGGTTGAAAGTAATTCACCCCTCCACTTT. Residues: CSARVVESNSPLHF.

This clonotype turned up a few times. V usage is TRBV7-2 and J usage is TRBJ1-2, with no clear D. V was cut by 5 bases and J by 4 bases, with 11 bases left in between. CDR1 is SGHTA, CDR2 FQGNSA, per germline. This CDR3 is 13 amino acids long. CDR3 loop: CASSNRAAYGYTF. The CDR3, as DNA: TGTGCCAGCAGCAACCGGGCCGCCTATGGCTACACCTTC.

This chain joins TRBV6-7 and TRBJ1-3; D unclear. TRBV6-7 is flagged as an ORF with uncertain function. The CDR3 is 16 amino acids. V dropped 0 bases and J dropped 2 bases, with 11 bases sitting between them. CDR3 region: CASSYSFLQAGNTIYF. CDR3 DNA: TGTGCCAGCAGTTACTCTTTTTTGCAGGCTGGAAACACCATATATTTT.

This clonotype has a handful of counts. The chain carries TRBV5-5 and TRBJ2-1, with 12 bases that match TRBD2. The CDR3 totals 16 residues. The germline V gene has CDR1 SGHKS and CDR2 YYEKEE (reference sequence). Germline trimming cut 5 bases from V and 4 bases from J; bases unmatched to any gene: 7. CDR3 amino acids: CASRPLAGGVYNEQFF. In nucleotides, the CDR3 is TGTGCCAGCAGACCCCTAGCGGGAGGGGTATACAATGAGCAGTTCTTC.

The CDR3 sequence is CSATTSGRGNEQFF. For the CDR3, the DNA is TGCAGTGCTACGACTAGCGGGAGGGGCAATGAGCAGTTCTTC. This sequence joins TRBV20-1 and TRBJ2-1; 14 bases align to TRBD2. The CDR3 is made up of 14 amino acids. V dropped 4 bases and J dropped 6; count of bases not matched to a gene: 2. The germline V gene has CDR1 DFQATT and CDR2 SNEGSKA (reference sequence).

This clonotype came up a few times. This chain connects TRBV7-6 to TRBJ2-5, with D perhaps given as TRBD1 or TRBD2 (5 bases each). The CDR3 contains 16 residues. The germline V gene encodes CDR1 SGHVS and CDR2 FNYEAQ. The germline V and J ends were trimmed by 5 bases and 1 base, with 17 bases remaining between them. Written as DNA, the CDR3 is TGTGCCAGCAGCCACAGGCTTCGGGACGTCCAAGAGACCCAGTACTTC. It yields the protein CASSHRLRDVQETQYF.

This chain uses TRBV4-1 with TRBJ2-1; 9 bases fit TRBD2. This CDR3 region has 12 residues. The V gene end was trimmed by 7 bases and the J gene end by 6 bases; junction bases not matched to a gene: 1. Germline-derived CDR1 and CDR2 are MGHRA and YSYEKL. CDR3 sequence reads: CASTREGNEQFF. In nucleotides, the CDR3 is TGCGCCAGCACGCGGGAGGGCAATGAGCAGTTCTTC.

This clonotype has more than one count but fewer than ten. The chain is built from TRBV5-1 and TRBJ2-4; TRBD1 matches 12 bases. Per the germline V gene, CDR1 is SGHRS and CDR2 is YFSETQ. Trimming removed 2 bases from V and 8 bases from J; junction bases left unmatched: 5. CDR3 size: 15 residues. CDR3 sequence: CASSFGTGGDDIQYF. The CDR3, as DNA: TGCGCCAGCAGCTTTGGGACAGGGGGCGACGACATTCAGTACTTC.

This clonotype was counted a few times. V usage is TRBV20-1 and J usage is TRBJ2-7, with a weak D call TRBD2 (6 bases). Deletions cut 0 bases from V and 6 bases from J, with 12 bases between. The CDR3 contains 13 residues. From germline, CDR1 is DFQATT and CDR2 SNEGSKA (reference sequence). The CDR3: CSAREPLGGEQYF. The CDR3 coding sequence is TGCAGTGCTAGAGAACCACTCGGGGGCGAGCAGTACTTC.

CDR3 residues: CASSVGDNEQFF. CDR3 coding DNA: TGTGCCAGCAGCGTAGGGGACAATGAGCAGTTCTTC. The rearrangement joins TRBV9 to TRBJ2-1; D remains ambiguous. CDR1 SGDLS and CDR2 YYNGEE come from the germline V gene. The CDR3 spans 12 residues. V dropped 0 bases and J dropped 5 bases, with 3 bases sitting between them.